This entry is about one T cell receptor beta chain. Its antigen is as yet unknown. With 60 Vbeta and 13 Jbeta primers, the PCR was carried out. Clones were sequenced by immunoSEQ multiplex PCR, and TCRdb holds only the in-frame ones, with some missing. The data hold 100,000 or so clones, with roughly three quarters observed a single time. The data are from a study of cytomegalovirus exposure and HLA in healthy donors. Whole-study findings and limits: Analyses of presence/absence relied on an assumption of roughly uniform sequencing depth across donors.

The V gene's germline CDR1 is SGHNT and CDR2 YYREEE (reference sequence). The V gene end was trimmed by 4 bases and the J gene end by 5 bases; junction bases not matched to a gene: 8. The length of the CDR3 is 15 residues. The sequenced material came from PBMCs. The TCR was taken from a man aged 40-49 years in good health and CMV-seronegative. The V call is TRBV5-4, the J call TRBJ2-2; 7 bases fit TRBD1. CDR3 bases: TGTGCCAGCAGCCCGACAGGGATAAGTACCGGGGAGCTGTTTTTT. Its protein is CASSPTGISTGELFF.